Listed here are 4 T cell receptor beta chains from one sample, sequenced in a study of OX40 agonist ivuxolimab in advanced cancers. The table came from immunoSEQ multiplex PCR; TCRdb's copy has only in-frame clones and leaves some out. The data hold some 140,000 clones, with 75% to 95% observed a single time. The sample consisted of CD4+ or CD8+ T cells sorted from blood, taken in a trial of the OX40 agonist ivuxolimab. These receptors were obtained from an adult with an advanced solid tumor such as melanoma, head and neck, liver or kidney cancer.

V usage is TRBV7-3 and J usage is TRBJ2-5; 8 positions agree with TRBD2. With V trimmed by 2 bases and J by 5 bases, 4 bases remained unmatched. Germline CDR1 SGHTA, CDR2 FQGTGA. The CDR3 has 14 amino acids. The CDR3 spells CASSLGGRRETQYF. The DNA of the CDR3 is TGTGCCAGCAGCTTAGGCGGGAGGAGGGAGACCCAGTACTTC.

This chain links TRBV14 with TRBJ1-4, with D perhaps matching TRBD1 (5 bases). Trimming pared 4 bases from V and 7 bases from J, leaving 25 bases between. Germline V lookup: CDR1 SGHDN, CDR2 FVKESK. The CDR3 length is 18 residues. The CDR3 protein is CASSRVFGGFRDTEKLFF. The DNA of the CDR3 is TGTGCCAGCAGCCGTGTCTTCGGGGGGTTTCGAGATACTGAAAAACTGTTTTTT.

This chain uses TRBV21-1 with TRBJ2-7; the table's D call TRBD2 went unverified against the DNA. TRBV21-1 is given as a pseudogene. The CDR3 is 17 residues long. The CDR3 DNA reads TGTGCCAGCAGCAAGGACGGTCGAGCGGGTTTCTCAACGGAGCAGTACTTC. This sequence encodes CASSKDGRAGFSTEQYF.

V and J are TRBV6-5 and TRBJ1-5, with 7 positions matching TRBD1. V gave up 5 bases and J gave up 0 bases; unmatched junction bases: 4. Germline-derived CDR1 and CDR2 are MNHEY and SVGAGI. The CDR3 is 15 amino acids. The CDR3 DNA sequence: TGTGCCAGCAGTCGACAGGGAGATAGCAATCAGCCCCAGCATTTT. Its protein product is CASSRQGDSNQPQHF.